The T cell receptor (beta chain) described here comes from a study of cytomegalovirus exposure and HLA in healthy donors. The PCR ran on 60 Vbeta and 13 Jbeta primers. Assay: immunoSEQ multiplex PCR; the TCRdb copy retains only in-frame clones and omits some. The sample has some 70,000 clones; 70% to 80% are singletons. This clone has just a few counts. The CDR3 runs 14 residues. J lost 4 bases, V lost 6 bases, and 6 bases had no gene match. Germline-derived CDR1 and CDR2 are MDHEN and SYDVKM. The sample comprised PBMCs. This clonotype originated in a man between 18 and 29 years old in good health and CMV-seronegative. The chain has TRBV28 and TRBJ2-1; 7 nucleotides match TRBD1. CDR3 residues: CASSQDRIYNEQFF. The CDR3 nucleotides read TGTGCCAGCAGCCAGGACAGGATTTACAATGAGCAGTTCTTC.